The source of this T cell receptor (beta chain) is a study of Ad26.COV2.S vaccination and SARS-CoV-2 variants. Sequencing used immunoSEQ multiplex PCR; TCRdb keeps in-frame clones, though not all of them. The sample lists under 550,000 clones, 90% seen once, with 9.5% to 15% in the top ten. As for this clone: As yet, its antigen is unknown.

Study results and caveats: In vaccinated individuals, spike-specific CD8+ and CD4+ T cell responses reportedly displayed substantial breadth.

Stated treatment: some 20 received Ad26.COV2.S at low or high dose, single or two shots; 5 received placebo; per-sample allocation not given. Sampling took place 63 days after the first vaccine or placebo injection. Wuhan-strain SARS-CoV-2 spike was expressed by the Ad26 vector that made up the vaccine. The input for sequencing was peripheral blood, taken in a trial of Ad26.COV2.S vaccine versus placebo. This sequence was found in a person aged 18-65 years who received the Ad26.COV2.S COVID-19 vaccine or a placebo.

CDR3 sequence (DNA): TGTGCCAGCCGAACTAGCGGGAGGATTGAGCAGTTCTTC. This gives the protein CASRTSGRIEQFF. This chain uses TRBV6-6 with TRBJ2-1, with 12 bases that match TRBD2. Germline values: CDR1 MNHNY, CDR2 SVGAGI (reference sequence). Losses at the gene ends were 8 bases for V and 9 bases for J; bases not matched to a gene: 5. There are 13 residues in the CDR3.